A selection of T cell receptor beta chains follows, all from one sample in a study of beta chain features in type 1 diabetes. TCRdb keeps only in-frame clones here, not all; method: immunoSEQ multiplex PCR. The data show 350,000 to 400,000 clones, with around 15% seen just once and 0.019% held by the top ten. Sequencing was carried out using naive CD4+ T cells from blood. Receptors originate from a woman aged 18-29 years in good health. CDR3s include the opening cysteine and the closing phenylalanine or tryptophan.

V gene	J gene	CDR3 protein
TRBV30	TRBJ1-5	CAWSGGRANQPQHF
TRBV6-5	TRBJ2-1	CASSTLGRGLNEQFF
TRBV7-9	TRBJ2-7	CASSPWTPGYEQYF
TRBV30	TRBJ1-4	CAWSVQEGKLFF
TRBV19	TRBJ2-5	CASSVGDQETQYF
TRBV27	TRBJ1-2	CASSLVQGYGYTF
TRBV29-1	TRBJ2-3	CSVVQGAGTDTQYF
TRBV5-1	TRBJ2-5	CASSVDRAETQYF
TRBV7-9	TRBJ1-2	CASKEVQANYGYTF
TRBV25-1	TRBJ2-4	CASSELGTSGKRYF
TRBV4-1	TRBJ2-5	CASSHPTSGKETQYF
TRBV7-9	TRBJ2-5	CASSLTSGRGETQYF
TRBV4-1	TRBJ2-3	CASSLQGAGADTQYF
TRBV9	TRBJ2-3	CASSVLAEADTQYF
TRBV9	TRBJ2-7	CASSVGSGSYEQYF
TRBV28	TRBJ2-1	CASSSPRGGARYNEQFF
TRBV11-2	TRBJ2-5	CALGGGPGETQYF
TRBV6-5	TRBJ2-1	CASSSGLAGTNEQFF
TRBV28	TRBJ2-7	CASPPRTETTYEQYF
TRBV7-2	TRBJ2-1	CASSFRGGRSSYNEQFF
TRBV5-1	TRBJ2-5	CASSTRTGGETQYF
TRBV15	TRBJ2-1	CATSRDGGGSYNEQFF
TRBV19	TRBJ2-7	CASSIEAGSSYEQYF
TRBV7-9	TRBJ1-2	CASSVAGTGASYGYTF
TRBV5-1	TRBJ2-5	CASTSGTWAETQYF
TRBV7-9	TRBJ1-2	CASSPDRGLGYGYTF